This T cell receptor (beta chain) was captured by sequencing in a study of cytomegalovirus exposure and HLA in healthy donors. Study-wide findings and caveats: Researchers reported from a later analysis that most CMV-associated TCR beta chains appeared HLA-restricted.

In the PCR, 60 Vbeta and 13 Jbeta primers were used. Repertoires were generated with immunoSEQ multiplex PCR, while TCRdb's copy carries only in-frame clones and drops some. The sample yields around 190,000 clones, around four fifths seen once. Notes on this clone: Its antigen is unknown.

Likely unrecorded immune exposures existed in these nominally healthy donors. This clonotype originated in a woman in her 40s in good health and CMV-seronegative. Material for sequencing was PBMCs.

This CDR3 is CASSRGYEQYF. CDR3 DNA sequence: TGTGCCAGCTCGAGAGGCTACGAGCAGTACTTC. This chain links TRBV6-5 with TRBJ2-7; the D is unclear. The germline CDR1 and CDR2 sequences are MNHEY and SVGAGI. This CDR3 spans 11 amino acids. Trimming stripped 8 bases from V and 3 bases from J, with 8 bases between.